This TCR beta chain was captured in a study of T cells in Graves' hyperthyroidism and ophthalmopathy. Every diagnosis used clinical symptoms, serum thyroxine and TRAb, thyroid ultrasound and orbital computed tomography. RNA transcripts were the template for amplifying TCR beta CDR3 regions. HTBI primers were the set used in a first-round RT-PCR of the TCR CDR3. TCRdb ran MiXCR on the multiplex PCR reads and lists one entry per CDR3 protein. The sample carries roughly 570,000 distinct CDR3 sequences, around 42% recorded once. Germline loops: CDR1 SGHTA, CDR2 FQGNSA. This CDR3 is 13 amino acids long. The V end was cut by 3 bases, the J end by 3 bases, with 8 bases between. This clonotype showed up many times. Its antigen is currently unknown. Study observations and caveats: Median prediction lead before ophthalmopathy onset was 6.5 months with the model. Most expanded thyroid clonotypes above 0.001 also appeared in blood. Separation of ophthalmopathy from stable hyperthyroidism was achieved by a 13 V-J model.

The sample comprised peripheral blood or thyroid tissue (not recorded which). The clonotype was recovered from an adult woman with Graves' disease, either hyperthyroidism or ophthalmopathy (not recorded which). V and J are TRBV7-2 and TRBJ2-5; weak D call: TRBD2 (5 bases). The CDR3 nucleotides are TGTGCCAGCAGCTTTCAGAGGGAAGAGACCCAGTACTTC. Protein product: CASSFQREETQYF.